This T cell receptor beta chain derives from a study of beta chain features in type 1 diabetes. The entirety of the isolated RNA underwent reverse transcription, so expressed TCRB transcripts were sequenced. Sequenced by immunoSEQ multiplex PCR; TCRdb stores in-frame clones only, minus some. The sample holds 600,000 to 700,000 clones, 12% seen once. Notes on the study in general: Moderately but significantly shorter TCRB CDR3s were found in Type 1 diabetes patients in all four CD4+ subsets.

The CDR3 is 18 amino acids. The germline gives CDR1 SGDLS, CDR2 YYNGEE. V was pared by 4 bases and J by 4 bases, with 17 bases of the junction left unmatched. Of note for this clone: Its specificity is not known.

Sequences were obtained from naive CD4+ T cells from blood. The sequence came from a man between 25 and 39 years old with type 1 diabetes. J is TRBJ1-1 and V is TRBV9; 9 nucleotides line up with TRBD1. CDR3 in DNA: TGTGCCAGCAGCCTCAACTATAAGCGGGACAGGGTTCCCACTGAAGCTTTCTTT. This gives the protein CASSLNYKRDRVPTEAFF.